The source of this TCR beta chain is a study of T cell responses to AZD1222 COVID-19 vaccine. Germline V gene lookup returns CDR1 KGHSH and CDR2 LQKENI. The CDR3 is 14 amino acids. Trimming took 3 bases from V and 6 from J, leaving 14 bases between them. TCRdb's table, derived via immunoSEQ multiplex PCR, lists solely in-frame clones and lacks some. The sample includes roughly 160,000 clones, 94% of them seen just once. This TCR derives from an adult in good health. The rearrangement joins TRBV18 to TRBJ1-2; D may be TRBD1 (5 bases). The starting material was peripheral blood, obtained on day 0 of AZD1222 vaccination. CDR3 DNA: TGTGCCAGCTCACCCCGGGACCGCCAAAATGGCTACACCTTC. Translation: CASSPRDRQNGYTF.